This T cell receptor beta chain came from a study of blood T cell repertoires in COVID-19. Study background: The United States, Italy and Spain supplied acute and convalescent COVID-19 samples. Sources were T cells, B-cell-depleted T cells, or PBMCs; the material itself was cDNA or gDNA.

In Seattle, patients joined the study during active infection and were tracked longitudinally. Losses at the gene ends were 4 bases for V and 5 bases for J; bases not matched to a gene: 12. The germline gives CDR1 SGHDN, CDR2 FVKESK. The CDR3 extends over 17 amino acids. As handled by the study authors: Reference gene primer amplification gave nucleated cell count estimates. The data were produced by immunoSEQ multiplex PCR, yet TCRdb's version contains in-frame clones alone and is incomplete. Clonal size and the V and J genes are those of that table, whereas D and trimming came from the DNA. Of tens of thousands of clones in the sample, less than 95% are singletons; the top ten hold around 0.52%.

The clonotype comes from a man in his forties or fifties with COVID-19, enrolled during active disease. The chain links TRBV14 to TRBJ2-1; TRBD1 aligns across 9 bases. The sample was peripheral blood. CDR3 protein: CASSPLLGQGRDNEQFF. As DNA, the CDR3 is TGTGCCAGCAGCCCGTTATTAGGACAGGGGAGGGACAATGAGCAGTTCTTC.